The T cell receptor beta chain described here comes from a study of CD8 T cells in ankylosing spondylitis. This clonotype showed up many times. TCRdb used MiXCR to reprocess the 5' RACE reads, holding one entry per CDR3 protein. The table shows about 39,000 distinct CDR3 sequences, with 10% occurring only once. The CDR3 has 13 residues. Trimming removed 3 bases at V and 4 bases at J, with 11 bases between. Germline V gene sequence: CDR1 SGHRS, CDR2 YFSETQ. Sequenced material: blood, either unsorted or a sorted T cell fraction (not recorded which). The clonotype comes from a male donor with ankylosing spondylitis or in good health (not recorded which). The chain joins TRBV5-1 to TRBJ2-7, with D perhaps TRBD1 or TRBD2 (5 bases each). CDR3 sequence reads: CASSWDPKYEQYF. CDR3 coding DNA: TGCGCCAGCAGCTGGGACCCAAAATACGAGCAGTACTTC.